One sample yielded the 31 T cell receptor beta chains listed below, sequenced in a study of chemoradiotherapy in HPV16-positive cancers. The protocol was immunoSEQ multiplex PCR, while the TCRdb copy is restricted to in-frame clones and leaves out a portion. Altogether around 40,000 clones are present, around 76% being singletons, with the ten largest covering approximately 5.4%. Specimen: blood, collected from a patient who underwent chemoradiotherapy. The receptors come from a human donor with HPV-associated anogenital cancer.

J is TRBJ2-5 and V is TRBV11-2; tentative D call: TRBD1 (6 bases). CDR3 length: 14 residues. V lost 4 bases, J lost 2 bases, and 11 bases lay in between. Germline V gives CDR1 SGHAT, CDR2 FQNNGV. This CDR3 is CASSSNREQETQYF. Here the CDR3 DNA reads TGTGCCAGCAGCTCCAACAGGGAGCAAGAGACCCAGTACTTC.

The chain carries TRBV5-8 and TRBJ2-7; 8 positions match TRBD1. This CDR3 spans 14 amino acids. Germline loops: CDR1 SGHTS, CDR2 YDEGEE. Trimming removed 4 bases from V and 6 bases from J; junction bases left unmatched: 9. In DNA form, the CDR3 reads TGTGCCAGCAGCCTAGGTGACAGGGGAGTCGAGCAGTACTTC. Protein sequence: CASSLGDRGVEQYF.

About this clone itself: The junction and the germline gene differ at one end; a read error may be behind it. The CDR3 region is CAGSRGVDEQYF. The CDR3 DNA sequence: TGTGCCGGCAGCAGGGGGGTCGACGAGCAGTACTTC. The V and J genes are TRBV7-8 and TRBJ2-7, with D perhaps matching TRBD1 (7 bases). Germline V gene data show CDR1 as SGHVS and CDR2 as FQNEAQ. The CDR3 loop spans 12 amino acids.

This chain connects TRBV5-6 to TRBJ2-2, with D unclear. Trimming shortened V by 0 bases and J by 6 bases, and 3 bases separated the two germline ends. In germline, CDR1 is SGHDT, CDR2 YYEEEE. The CDR3 runs to 12 residues. The CDR3 loop is CASSLVAGELFF. The CDR3 region has the DNA TGTGCCAGCAGCTTGGTGGCCGGGGAGCTGTTTTTT.

The rearrangement links TRBV2 to TRBJ1-2, with D perhaps TRBD1 (6 bases). With 2 bases removed from V and 6 bases from J, the gap between germline ends came to 19 bases. This CDR3 spans 16 amino acids. CDR1 and CDR2 (germline): SNHLY, FYNNEI. CDR3 loop: CASSEFTLRTADGYTF. As DNA, the CDR3 is TGTGCCAGCAGTGAATTCACATTAAGGACAGCTGATGGCTACACCTTC. Full variable domain (missing parts from reference TRBV2 and TRBJ1-2): EPEVTQTPSHQVTQMGQEVILRCVPISNHLYFYWYRQILGQKVEFLVSFYNNEISEKSEIFDDQFSVERPDGSNFTLKIRSTKLEDSAMYFCASSEFTLRTADGYTFGSGTRLTVV.

This clone appeared a single time. DNA of the CDR3: TGTGCCAGCAGCTCCGGACTAGCGGGGCAAGAGACCCAGTACTTC. Translating it yields CASSSGLAGQETQYF. The rearrangement joins TRBV5-8 to TRBJ2-5; 12 nucleotides align to TRBD2. The CDR3 has 15 residues. V lost 3 bases, J lost 2 bases, and 2 bases stayed unmatched. The germline gives CDR1 SGHTS, CDR2 YDEGEE.

This sequence joins TRBV9 and TRBJ1-2; no clear D. The CDR3 runs to 14 residues. Germline V gene data show CDR1 as SGDLS and CDR2 as YYNGEE. The V and J ends lost 3 bases and 2 bases respectively, with 11 bases between them. The CDR3 protein is CASSAGRANYGYTF. The CDR3 region has the DNA TGTGCCAGCAGCGCCGGAAGAGCGAACTATGGCTACACCTTC.

This chain connects TRBV4-1 to TRBJ1-5, with 7 bases identical to TRBD1. Trimming at V came to 4 bases and at J to 4 bases, leaving 7 bases not matched to a gene. Germline CDR1 and CDR2: MGHRA and YSYEKL. The CDR3 runs 15 residues. The CDR3 DNA follows: TGCGCCAGCAGCCGTCACGACAGGGCAAATCAGCCCCAGCATTTT. Its protein product is CASSRHDRANQPQHF.

The genes are TRBV11-1 and TRBJ2-7; a weak D match, TRBD1 (6 bases). Trimming removed 6 bases at V and 6 bases at J, with 18 bases between. CDR3 length: 14 residues. Germline loops: CDR1 SGHAT, CDR2 FQDESV (reference sequence). In nucleotides, the CDR3 is TGTGCCAGCAGTCACGACAGGCTCCCCGCCGAGCAGTACTTC. This gives the protein CASSHDRLPAEQYF.

This clone was observed a single time. The chain combines TRBV5-1 with TRBJ1-3; D is possibly TRBD1 (6 bases). Germline-derived CDR1 and CDR2 are SGHRS and YFSETQ. The CDR3 has 15 amino acids. V was trimmed by 4 bases and J by 2 bases, leaving 13 bases between them. The CDR3 coding sequence is TGCGCCAGCAGCCGGGGGCGCGGGCCTGGAAACACCATATATTTT. It is translated as CASSRGRGPGNTIYF.

Only a few counts were recorded for this clone. The chain is built from TRBV30 and TRBJ1-2; unclear D gene. The CDR3 extends over 11 amino acids. Germline values: CDR1 GTSNPN, CDR2 SVGIG (reference sequence). Trimming took 4 bases from V and 4 from J, leaving 7 bases between them. CDR3 in DNA: TGTGCCTGGAAACAGTTCTATGGCTACACCTTC. Amino acids: CAWKQFYGYTF.

This chain connects TRBV6-6 to TRBJ1-2, with D uncertain. The CDR3 sequence is 15 residues long. CDR1 is MNHNY, CDR2 SVGAGI, per germline (reference sequence). The germline V and J ends were trimmed by 0 bases and 0 bases, with 8 bases remaining between them. The CDR3 region has the DNA TGTGCCAGCAGTTACTCGCAGTTATCTAACTATGGCTACACCTTC. This encodes CASSYSQLSNYGYTF.

This clone was seen only a few times. The V gene is TRBV29-1, the J gene TRBJ1-1, with D unresolved. Germline V gene data show CDR1 as SQVTM and CDR2 as ANQGSEA. With 4 bases removed from V and 4 bases from J, the gap between germline ends came to 1 base. The CDR3 length is 9 residues. Written as DNA, the CDR3 is TGCAGCGTTGGCACTGAAGCTTTCTTT. This sequence encodes CSVGTEAFF.

In its sample, this clone was seen a few times. The rearrangement uses TRBV19 and TRBJ1-5, with D maybe TRBD1 (6 bases). The germline CDR1 and CDR2 sequences are LNHDA and SQIVND (reference sequence). The CDR3 is 15 residues long. V lost 7 bases and J lost 0, with 13 bases in between. The CDR3 spells CASMGGGDSNQPQHF. Here the CDR3 DNA reads TGTGCCAGTATGGGAGGGGGGGATAGCAATCAGCCCCAGCATTTT.

This clone is categorized as medium-sized. The V gene is TRBV11-3, the J gene TRBJ2-1; 9 bases map to TRBD1. V trimming: 1 base; J trimming: 6 bases; junction bases outside the gene matches: 4. The CDR3 has 15 amino acids. Germline V lookup: CDR1 SGHNT, CDR2 YENEEA. CDR3 amino acids: CASSLGPTGGNEQFF. The CDR3 coding sequence is TGTGCCAGCAGCTTAGGCCCGACAGGGGGCAATGAGCAGTTCTTC.

The V call is TRBV5-1, the J call TRBJ2-3; D is unresolved. V lost 1 base to trimming and J lost 2 bases, with 11 bases between them. Germline V CDR1 and CDR2: SGHRS, YFSETQ. The CDR3 length is 15 residues. The CDR3 DNA reads as TGCGCCAGCAGCTTGAACACACCTCACACAGATACGCAGTATTTT. Translated: CASSLNTPHTDTQYF.

The chain uses TRBV25-1 and TRBJ2-7, with TRBD2 identical over 7 bases. Germline assignment: CDR1 MGHDK and CDR2 SYGVNS. V gave up 4 bases and J gave up 6 bases; unmatched junction bases: 9. The CDR3 has 14 residues. The CDR3: CASSGSGVSGEQYF. CDR3 nucleotides: TGTGCCAGCAGTGGCAGCGGGGTTAGCGGCGAGCAGTACTTC.

The chain is built from TRBV5-6 and TRBJ2-1; TRBD1 matches at 9 bases. J gave up 15 bases and V 4 bases, and 8 bases lay outside the gene matches. CDR1 is SGHDT, CDR2 YYEEEE, per germline. CDR3 size: 12 residues. CDR3 DNA: TGTGCCAGCAGCCACCGCGACAGGGGGACGTTCTTC. Translated: CASSHRDRGTFF.

The J gene is TRBJ2-1, the V gene TRBV4-1, with D maybe TRBD2 (5 bases). The germline V gene has CDR1 MGHRA and CDR2 YSYEKL. The V end was cut by 2 bases, the J end by 5 bases, with 10 bases between. The CDR3 extends over 14 amino acids. The CDR3 here is CASSQHLGDNEQFF. In DNA form, the CDR3 reads TGCGCCAGCAGCCAACACCTCGGGGACAATGAGCAGTTCTTC.

The DNA of the CDR3 is TGTGCCAGCAGTACAACAACAGGGACTACCACCTTC. Translation gives CASSTTTGTTTF. The chain carries TRBV6-5 and TRBJ1-2, with D possibly TRBD1 on 6 matching bases. The germline V gene encodes CDR1 MNHEY and CDR2 SVGAGI. The ends were cut back, 5 bases at V and 13 bases at J, with 17 bases in the middle. The CDR3 consists of 12 residues.

The CDR3 loop reads CASNTGGTDTQYF. CDR3 DNA: TGTGCCAGCAACACAGGGGGCACAGATACGCAGTATTTT. The chain combines TRBV7-9 with TRBJ2-3, with 7 positions matching TRBD1. The CDR3 is made up of 13 amino acids. Unmatched junction bases numbered 2, after V lost 7 bases and J lost 1 base. Germline CDR1 and CDR2: SEHNR and FQNEAQ (reference sequence).

V usage is TRBV5-1 and J usage is TRBJ2-2; 9 bases are shared with TRBD1. In germline, CDR1 is SGHRS, CDR2 YFSETQ. The CDR3 has 17 residues. The V and J ends lost 4 bases and 4 bases, in that order; junction bases with no gene match: 11. DNA for the CDR3: TGCGCCAGCAGCCCTACTGGAGGACAGGGGAGCACCGGGGAGCTGTTTTTT. As protein: CASSPTGGQGSTGELFF.

This CDR3 is CASSQTLAGLRHEQFF. CDR3 nucleotides: TGTGCCAGCAGCCAGACATTAGCGGGGTTACGCCATGAGCAGTTCTTC. The rearrangement uses TRBV14 and TRBJ2-1; TRBD2 agrees at 8 bases. The CDR3 sequence is 16 residues long. Germline V CDR1 and CDR2: SGHDN, FVKESK. The V gene end was trimmed by 3 bases and the J gene end by 8 bases; junction bases not matched to a gene: 12.

The chain uses TRBV5-1 and TRBJ1-6, with D unresolved. Germline CDR1 reads SGHRS; CDR2 reads YFSETQ. The CDR3 has 13 amino acids. V lost 4 bases and J 9 bases, leaving 11 bases between the germline ends. Here the CDR3 DNA reads TGCGCCAGCAGCGGACTCCCAGGTTCACCCCTCCACTTT. This sequence encodes CASSGLPGSPLHF.

The V and J genes are TRBV11-1 and TRBJ2-1; 13 bases are shared with TRBD2. Germline assignment: CDR1 SGHAT and CDR2 FQDESV (reference sequence). Trimming took 8 bases from V and 7 from J; bases not matched to a gene: 5. This CDR3 is 14 amino acids long. The chain's CDR3 is CASQTSGGGNEQFF. In nucleotides, the CDR3 is TGTGCCAGCCAAACTAGCGGGGGGGGAAATGAGCAGTTCTTC.

This rearrangement joins TRBV6-5 to TRBJ1-3; 8 bases fit TRBD1. This CDR3 contains 15 residues. Germline V gene lookup returns CDR1 MNHEY and CDR2 SVGAGI. Losses at the gene ends were 9 bases for V and 0 bases for J; bases not matched to a gene: 7. DNA of the CDR3: TGTGCCAGTTCGGACAGGGTCCTCTCTGGAAACACCATATATTTT. It translates to CASSDRVLSGNTIYF.

The V gene is TRBV6-1, the J gene TRBJ2-3; TRBD2 might be the D (5 bases). The V gene lost 5 bases and the J gene lost 1 base, with 13 bases spanning the gap. The V gene's germline CDR1 is MNHNS and CDR2 SASEGT. This CDR3 spans 15 amino acids. CDR3 amino acids: CASSIPQEGTDTQYF. In nucleotides, the CDR3 is TGTGCCAGCAGTATCCCTCAGGAGGGCACAGATACGCAGTATTTT.

This clone has more than one count but fewer than ten. This chain connects TRBV30 to TRBJ2-2; 10 bases line up with TRBD1. The CDR3 runs to 13 residues. Per the germline V gene, CDR1 is GTSNPN and CDR2 is SVGIG (reference sequence). With 3 bases clipped from V and 9 bases from J, the junction kept 4 bases outside the gene matches. CDR3 DNA sequence: TGTGCCTGGAGAGTGGGACAGGGGTGGGAGCTGTTTTTT. Its translation is CAWRVGQGWELFF.

The chain carries TRBV29-1 and TRBJ1-3, with D maybe TRBD1 (5 bases). The V and J ends lost 8 bases and 2 bases respectively, with 22 bases between them. The CDR3 has 16 amino acids. Germline V gene lookup returns CDR1 SQVTM and CDR2 ANQGSEA. CDR3 DNA: TGCAGCTTTCTTTCTCAGGCCCCAGGGACTGGAAACACCATATATTTT. It encodes CSFLSQAPGTGNTIYF.

The chain recombines TRBV29-1 with TRBJ1-1, with 9 bases identical to TRBD1. CDR1 is SQVTM and CDR2 is ANQGSEA in the germline V gene. The CDR3 totals 13 residues. Losses at the gene ends were 5 bases for V and 4 bases for J; bases not matched to a gene: 5. The CDR3: CSVRQGVITEAFF. The CDR3 DNA reads TGCAGCGTTCGACAGGGGGTTATCACTGAAGCTTTCTTT.

The V and J genes are TRBV5-1 and TRBJ2-3; D is ambiguous. V was pared by 4 bases and J by 3 bases, with 9 bases between. Germline V gene lookup returns CDR1 SGHRS and CDR2 YFSETQ. The CDR3 runs to 13 residues. The DNA for the CDR3 is TGCGCCAGCAGCGAAGCTCAGACAGATACGCAGTATTTT. Its protein is CASSEAQTDTQYF.